The 14 T cell receptor beta chains below all came from one sample that was sequenced in a study of CD8+ T cells in alopecia areata. RNA was isolated and reverse transcribed to cDNA, the sequencing template. Sequenced by immunoSEQ multiplex PCR; TCRdb stores in-frame clones only, minus some. This sample has 13,000 to 15,000 clones, with about 50% found just once. The study team obtained lesional scalp punch biopsies and peripheral blood from alopecia areata patients. The material sequenced was skin, taken at week 0. These receptor sequences come from a human donor with alopecia areata.

The chain combines TRBV4-1 with TRBJ1-1; possibly TRBD1 for D (6 bases). The V and J ends lost 2 bases and 1 base respectively, with 20 bases between them. This CDR3 contains 18 residues. CDR1 and CDR2 from the germline V gene are MGHRA and YSYEKL. The CDR3 DNA is TGCGCCAGCAGCCAATATCCTTTCTGGGGGCCAAGGAACACTGAAGCTTTCTTT. This sequence encodes CASSQYPFWGPRNTEAFF.

V gene TRBV6-6 combines with J gene TRBJ1-4; 8 bases are shared with TRBD1. The CDR3 is 13 residues long. Trimming cost V 8 bases and J 6 bases; bases outside gene matches: 5. Germline V gene lookup returns CDR1 MNHNY and CDR2 SVGAGI (reference sequence). The CDR3 DNA follows: TGTGCCAGCGCCGGACAGGGTCATGAAAAACTGTTTTTT. Translating gives CASAGQGHEKLFF.

The chain is built from TRBV5-1 and TRBJ1-1; 8 bases are a match to TRBD1. V shed 4 bases and J 3 bases; nucleotides not matched to a gene: 14. This CDR3 comprises 17 residues. CDR1 and CDR2 from the germline V gene are SGHRS and YFSETQ. The CDR3 loop is CASSRNSGTGWDTEAFF. Here the CDR3 DNA reads TGCGCCAGCAGCCGTAACTCCGGGACAGGTTGGGACACTGAAGCTTTCTTT.

This clone was detected a few times. The chain carries TRBV6-5 and TRBJ2-5, with TRBD2 as a possible D gene (7 bases). The germline CDR1 and CDR2 sequences are MNHEY and SVGAGI. The CDR3 contains 14 residues. V lost 6 bases to trimming and J lost 5 bases, with 16 bases between them. The CDR3 nucleotides read TGTGCCAGCAGGAAGGGGGGGTTTGGGGAGACCCAGTACTTC. Protein product: CASRKGGFGETQYF.

The rearrangement joins TRBV7-9 to TRBJ1-3; D remains unclear. This CDR3 is 13 amino acids long. The germline V gene has CDR1 SEHNR and CDR2 FQNEAQ (reference sequence). V was pared by 6 bases and J by 4 bases, with 10 bases between. CDR3 residues: CASRPGRGNTIYF. The CDR3 bases are TGTGCCAGCAGGCCAGGACGAGGAAACACCATATATTTT.

Comments on this clone: This CDR3 is also generated by other DNA sequences in the sample. The CDR3 spells CASSAGQGEKTSGGAQETQYF. The CDR3 DNA reads TGCGCCAGCAGTGCGGGACAGGGGGAAAAGACTAGCGGGGGGGCACAAGAGACCCAGTACTTC. The chain uses TRBV10-2 and TRBJ2-5; 14 bases align to TRBD2. The CDR3 consists of 21 residues. Germline lookup yields CDR1 WSHSY and CDR2 SAAADI. V was pared by 4 bases and J by 2 bases, with 18 bases of the junction left unmatched.

This clone has just a few counts. V is TRBV6-5 and J is TRBJ1-4; D ambiguous. Trimming left V 4 bases short and J 8 bases short, with 8 bases between. The CDR3 is 12 amino acids. Germline CDR1 reads MNHEY; CDR2 reads SVGAGI. The CDR3 sequence: CASSFRGEKLFF. The CDR3 nucleotides are TGTGCCAGCAGTTTTCGAGGGGAAAAACTGTTTTTT.

The chain recombines TRBV7-2 with TRBJ2-3; the D is unclear. The germline V gene has CDR1 SGHTA and CDR2 FQGNSA. The V and J ends lost 3 bases and 0 bases respectively, with 10 bases between them. The CDR3 length is 15 residues. The CDR3 protein is CASSFYTTSTDTQYF. As DNA, the CDR3 is TGTGCCAGCAGCTTTTACACCACTAGCACAGATACGCAGTATTTT.

The chain uses TRBV4-3 and TRBJ2-7; D perhaps matches TRBD2 (6 bases). Germline assignment: CDR1 LGHNA and CDR2 YSLEER. The CDR3 consists of 16 residues. Trimming stripped 0 bases from V and 4 bases from J, with 16 bases between. The DNA of the CDR3 is TGCGCCAGCAGCCAAGATTGGGGTGGCGCGGGATACGAGCAGTACTTC. Its protein is CASSQDWGGAGYEQYF.

The CDR3 reads CAWSLDSDRGISNQPQHF. DNA of the CDR3: TGTGCCTGGAGTCTAGATAGCGACAGGGGAATTAGCAATCAGCCCCAGCATTTT. The V and J genes are TRBV30 and TRBJ1-5, with 8 bases aligning to TRBD1. Per the germline V gene, CDR1 is GTSNPN and CDR2 is SVGIG (reference sequence). Trimming took 2 bases from V and 0 from J; bases not matched to a gene: 12. The CDR3 has 18 amino acids.

The chain links TRBV28 to TRBJ2-7; 7 bases fit TRBD1. The CDR3 has 13 amino acids. With V trimmed by 2 bases and J by 3 bases, 1 base remained unmatched. CDR1 is MDHEN and CDR2 is SYDVKM in the germline V gene. The DNA for the CDR3 is TGTGCCAGCAGTTTAGGGACAGACTACGAGCAGTACTTC. Translated, it gives CASSLGTDYEQYF.

The chain employs TRBV7-4 and TRBJ2-3; 10 nucleotides agree with TRBD1. CDR3 size: 17 residues. V dropped 7 bases and J dropped 2; count of bases not matched to a gene: 12. CDR1 is SGHVT, CDR2 SQSDAQ, per germline. The CDR3 DNA sequence: TGTGCCAGCAACTATTGGGACAGGGGCTCCGCCACAGATACGCAGTATTTT. Its protein is CASNYWDRGSATDTQYF.

This clone is labeled as large (0.1 to 1%). The chain employs TRBV11-2 and TRBJ2-7, with TRBD2 matching 13 bases. CDR1 and CDR2 from the germline V gene are SGHAT and FQNNGV. V shed 5 bases, J shed 2 bases, and the junction held 9 bases outside the gene matches. This CDR3 comprises 17 residues. CDR3 in amino acids: CASSLGLAGAFAYEQYF. For the CDR3, the DNA is TGTGCCAGCAGCCTCGGACTAGCGGGGGCCTTCGCCTACGAGCAGTACTTC.

This clone was seen a handful of times. The CDR3 loop reads CASSKGNPLRGASSYEQYF. In DNA form, the CDR3 reads TGTGCCAGCAGTAAAGGGAACCCCCTGCGGGGGGCCAGCTCCTACGAGCAGTACTTC. The genes are TRBV6-1 and TRBJ2-7; TRBD2 aligns across 8 bases. J lost 0 bases, V lost 5 bases, and 18 bases had no gene match. Germline CDR1 and CDR2: MNHNS and SASEGT. The CDR3 totals 19 residues.